This passage covers 3 T cell receptor beta chains from one sample sequenced in a study of PD-1 blockade in classical Hodgkin lymphoma. The assay was immunoSEQ multiplex PCR, and TCRdb's table has in-frame clones only and misses some. The table lists roughly 2,500 clones, approximately 52% of them singletons. Relapses following autologous stem cell transplantation were seen in all patients, with brentuximab vedotin exposure varying. The input for sequencing was peripheral blood mononuclear cells (PBMCs), taken at baseline. These receptors were collected from a human donor with classical Hodgkin lymphoma.

V usage is TRBV27 and J usage is TRBJ1-2, with a weak D call TRBD1 (5 bases). Germline-derived CDR1 and CDR2 are MNHEY and SMNVEV (reference sequence). CDR3 length equals 13 residues. V gave up 2 bases and J gave up 7 bases, with 11 bases separating them. This CDR3 is CASSLQGPPGYTF. In DNA form, the CDR3 reads TGTGCCAGCAGTTTACAGGGACCCCCTGGCTACACCTTC.

The chain couples TRBV6-1 to TRBJ1-5; D call uncertain. V was pared by 10 bases and J by 0 bases, with 13 bases between. The CDR3 runs to 14 residues. CDR1 is MNHNS, CDR2 SASEGT, per germline. Written as DNA, the CDR3 is TGTGCCACCACGGTGGGGTATAGCAATCAGCCCCAGCATTTT. This sequence encodes CATTVGYSNQPQHF.

In DNA, the CDR3 is TGTGCCAGCAGTGCGGGGTCGGAGACCCAGTACTTC. It specifies CASSAGSETQYF. This rearrangement joins TRBV2 to TRBJ2-5; D possibly corresponds to TRBD2 (5 bases). This CDR3 has 12 amino acids. Looked up from germline, CDR1 is SNHLY and CDR2 is FYNNEI. V shed 4 bases and J shed 5 bases, with 8 bases lying between them.